These 12 T cell receptor beta chains were all obtained from the same sample, sequenced in a study of PD-L1 blockade in urothelial cancer. Generated by immunoSEQ multiplex PCR, the TCRdb table keeps only in-frame clones and is missing some. Of 20,000 to 30,000 clones listed, roughly 84% are singletons. The sample consisted of PBMCs, taken around atezolizumab (anti-PD-L1) treatment. The origin of the receptors is a man aged 65 to 79 with urothelial cancer.

This rearrangement joins TRBV7-6 to TRBJ2-3, with 7 bases matching TRBD2. The V segment lost 6 bases and the J segment 2 bases; nucleotides outside the gene matches: 8. CDR1 SGHVS and CDR2 FNYEAQ come from the germline V gene. This CDR3 region has 15 residues. The CDR3 loop is CASRRSGLFTDTQYF. CDR3 DNA sequence: TGTGCCAGCAGACGATCGGGACTATTCACAGATACGCAGTATTTT.

This clone was counted once. The chain couples TRBV19 to TRBJ2-2, with D possibly TRBD2 on 6 matching bases. The CDR3 consists of 16 residues. The V gene lost 3 bases and the J gene lost 3 bases, with 14 bases spanning the gap. Per germline, CDR1 LNHDA and CDR2 SQIVND (reference sequence). CDR3 loop: CASSMSPSADTGELFF. The CDR3 DNA reads as TGTGCCAGTAGTATGTCCCCTAGCGCCGACACCGGGGAGCTGTTTTTT.

In this sample, this clone turned up a few times. The gene calls are TRBV19 and TRBJ2-5; TRBD1 agrees at 9 bases. The CDR3 is made up of 13 amino acids. Germline V gene sequence: CDR1 LNHDA, CDR2 SQIVND (reference sequence). V trimming: 6 bases; J trimming: 5 bases; junction bases outside the gene matches: 4. The CDR3 DNA is TGTGCCAGTAGCGGGACAGGGACGGAGACCCAGTACTTC. Translating gives CASSGTGTETQYF.

The chain has TRBV5-1 and TRBJ2-7; TRBD2 agrees at 7 bases. V was clipped by 4 bases and J by 4 bases; unmatched bases: 5. From germline, CDR1 is SGHRS and CDR2 YFSETQ. The CDR3 has 13 amino acids. The CDR3 DNA sequence: TGCGCCAGCAGCGGGACTACAGTTTACGAGCAGTACTTC. Translated: CASSGTTVYEQYF.

This chain connects TRBV27 to TRBJ2-7; no firm D call. The CDR3 runs 14 residues. Germline V gene data show CDR1 as MNHEY and CDR2 as SMNVEV (reference sequence). With 5 bases removed from V and 0 bases from J, the gap between germline ends came to 11 bases. The CDR3 region has the DNA TGTGCCAGCAGTAGATACTACACCTCCTACGAGCAGTACTTC. Amino acids: CASSRYYTSYEQYF.

This clone was found once. One end of the junction fails to match germline, which may point to a read error. This chain connects TRBV5-4 to TRBJ2-7, with 10 bases lining up with TRBD1. Germline CDR1 reads SGHNT; CDR2 reads YYREEE (reference sequence). The CDR3 loop spans 15 amino acids. The CDR3 sequence: CASSLDRGASYEQYF. The CDR3 bases are TGTGCCAGCAGTTTGGACAGGGGGGCCTCCTACGAGCAGTACTTC.

This clone showed up just a few times. The chain links TRBV19 to TRBJ2-7; a weak D match, TRBD1 (5 bases). The CDR3 sequence is 13 residues long. Between the trimmed V and J ends, which lost 6 bases and 3 bases, there was a span of 12 bases. CDR1 and CDR2 (germline): LNHDA, SQIVND (reference sequence). The CDR3 DNA is TGTGCCAGTAGATTCAGGGCAGGCTACGAGCAGTACTTC. Amino acids: CASRFRAGYEQYF.

V is TRBV6-1 and J is TRBJ2-3; no firm D call. Between the trimmed V and J ends, which lost 0 bases and 5 bases, there was a span of 6 bases. In germline, CDR1 is MNHNS, CDR2 SASEGT. CDR3 length equals 13 residues. The CDR3 DNA reads as TGTGCCAGCAGTGAAGCGGCTCGAGATACGCAGTATTTT. It translates to CASSEAARDTQYF.

V gene TRBV10-1 combines with J gene TRBJ1-5; TRBD1 might be the D (5 bases). CDR3 length: 13 residues. Germline V gene sequence: CDR1 WNHNN, CDR2 SYGVQD (reference sequence). The V end was cut by 3 bases, the J end by 3 bases, with 6 bases between. This CDR3 is CASSEGVNQPQHF. As DNA, the CDR3 is TGCGCCAGCAGTGAAGGGGTCAATCAGCCCCAGCATTTT.

The chain uses TRBV7-9 and TRBJ1-1; no clear D. Trimming stripped 6 bases from V and 6 bases from J, with 8 bases between. The CDR3 is made up of 11 amino acids. The germline V gene has CDR1 SEHNR and CDR2 FQNEAQ (reference sequence). The CDR3 region has the DNA TGTGCCAGCAGTGCGGTCGCTGAAGCTTTCTTT. It encodes CASSAVAEAFF.

The rearrangement joins TRBV5-5 to TRBJ2-3, with D tentatively TRBD1 (6 bases). Trimming removed 0 bases at V and 4 bases at J, with 6 bases between. From germline, CDR1 is SGHKS and CDR2 YYEKEE (reference sequence). CDR3 length: 13 residues. CDR3 sequence reads: CASSLGQADTQYF. The CDR3 bases are TGTGCCAGCAGCTTGGGACAGGCAGATACGCAGTATTTT.

This clone has just one count. The chain has TRBV28 and TRBJ1-2, with 7 positions matching TRBD1. Germline CDR1 is MDHEN and CDR2 is SYDVKM. CDR3 length: 14 amino acids. V lost 7 bases and J lost 4; bases outside the gene matches: 9. CDR3 nucleotides: TGTGCCAGCAATTCGCGGACAGGAGCCTATGGCTACACCTTC. It specifies CASNSRTGAYGYTF.